The subject of this entry is one TCR beta chain. Its cognate antigen is unknown. The data derive from a study of PD-1 blockade in mismatch repair-deficient tumors. For the study at large: Patients had 12 mismatch repair-deficient cancer types, all previously treated and progressing. Study-wide results and limits: After pembrolizumab, tumor-resident clones rose rapidly, then generally contracted before radiologic responses.

CDR1 and CDR2 from the germline V gene are KGHSH and LQKENI. CDR3 size: 15 residues. V dropped 3 bases and J dropped 5; count of bases not matched to a gene: 8. TCRdb keeps only in-frame clones here, not all; method: immunoSEQ multiplex PCR. The data contain about 63,000 clones, roughly 88% of them singletons. All patients were mismatch repair deficient, assessed by either PCR or immunohistochemistry. A few pembrolizumab responders had their TCRs sequenced. The chain couples TRBV18 to TRBJ2-5; TRBD2 aligns across 8 bases. The material was peripheral blood, obtained 52 weeks after starting pembrolizumab. The sequence was collected from an adult with mismatch repair-deficient cancer. The CDR3 coding sequence is TGTGCCAGCTCACCCCGGGAGGGACCGCGGGAGACCCAGTACTTC. Encoded protein: CASSPREGPRETQYF.